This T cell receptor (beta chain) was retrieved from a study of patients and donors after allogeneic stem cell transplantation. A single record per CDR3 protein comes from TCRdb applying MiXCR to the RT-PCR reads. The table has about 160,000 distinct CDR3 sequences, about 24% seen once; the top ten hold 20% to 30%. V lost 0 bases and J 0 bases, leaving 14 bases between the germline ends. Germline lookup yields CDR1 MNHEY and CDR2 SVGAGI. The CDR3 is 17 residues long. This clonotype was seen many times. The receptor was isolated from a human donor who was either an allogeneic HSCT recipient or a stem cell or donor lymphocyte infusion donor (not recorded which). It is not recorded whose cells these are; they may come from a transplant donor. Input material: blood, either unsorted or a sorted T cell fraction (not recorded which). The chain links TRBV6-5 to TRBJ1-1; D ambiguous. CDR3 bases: TGTGCCAGCAGTTACTCTTTTTCAGGAGACATGAACACTGAAGCTTTCTTT. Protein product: CASSYSFSGDMNTEAFF.